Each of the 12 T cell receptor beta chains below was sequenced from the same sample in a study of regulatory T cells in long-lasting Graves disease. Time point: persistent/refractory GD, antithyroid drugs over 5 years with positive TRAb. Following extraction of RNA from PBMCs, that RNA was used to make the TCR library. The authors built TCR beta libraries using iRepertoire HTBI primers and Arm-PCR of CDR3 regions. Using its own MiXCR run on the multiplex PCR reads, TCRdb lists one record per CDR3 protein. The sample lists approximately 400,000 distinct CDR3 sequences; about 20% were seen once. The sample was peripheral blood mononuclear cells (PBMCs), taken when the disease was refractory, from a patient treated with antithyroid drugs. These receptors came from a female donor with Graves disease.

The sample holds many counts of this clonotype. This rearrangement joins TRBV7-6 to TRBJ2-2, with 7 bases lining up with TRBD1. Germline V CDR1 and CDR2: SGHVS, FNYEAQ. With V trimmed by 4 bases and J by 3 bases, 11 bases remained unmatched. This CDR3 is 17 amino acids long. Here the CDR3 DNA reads TGTGCCAGCAGCTCGACAGGGTATGCTGGTGACACCGGGGAGCTGTTTTTT. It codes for CASSSTGYAGDTGELFF.

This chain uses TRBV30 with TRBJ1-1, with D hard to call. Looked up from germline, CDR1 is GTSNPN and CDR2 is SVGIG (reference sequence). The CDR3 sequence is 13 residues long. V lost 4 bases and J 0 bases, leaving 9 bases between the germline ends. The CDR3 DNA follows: TGTGCCTGGAAAGGAGGGTTGAACACTGAAGCTTTCTTT. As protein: CAWKGGLNTEAFF.

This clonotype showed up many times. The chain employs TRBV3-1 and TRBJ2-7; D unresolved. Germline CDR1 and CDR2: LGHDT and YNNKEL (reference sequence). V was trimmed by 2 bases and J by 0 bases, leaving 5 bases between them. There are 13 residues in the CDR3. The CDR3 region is CASSQLGSYEQYF. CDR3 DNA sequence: TGTGCCAGCAGCCAACTCGGCTCCTACGAGCAGTACTTC.

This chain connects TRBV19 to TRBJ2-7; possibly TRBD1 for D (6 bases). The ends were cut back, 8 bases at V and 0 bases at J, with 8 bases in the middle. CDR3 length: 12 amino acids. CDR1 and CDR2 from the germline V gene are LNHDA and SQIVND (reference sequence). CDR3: CASQGFSYEQYF. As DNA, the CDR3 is TGTGCCAGTCAGGGGTTCTCCTACGAGCAGTACTTC.

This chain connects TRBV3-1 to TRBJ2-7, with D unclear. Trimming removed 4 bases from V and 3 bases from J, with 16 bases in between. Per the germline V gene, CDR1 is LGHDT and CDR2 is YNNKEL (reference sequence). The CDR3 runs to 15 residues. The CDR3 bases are TGTGCCAGCAGCCGCTATCTGGGCTCTGGCTACGAGCAGTACTTC. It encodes CASSRYLGSGYEQYF.

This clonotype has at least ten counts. CDR3 bases: TGTGCCATCAGTCGGGACAGAAATAGCAATCAGCCCCAGCATTTT. Encoded protein: CAISRDRNSNQPQHF. The chain uses TRBV10-3 and TRBJ1-5; the match to TRBD1 covers 7 bases. The CDR3 consists of 15 residues. Germline values: CDR1 ENHRY, CDR2 SYGVKD. Trimming at V came to 5 bases and at J to 0 bases, leaving 4 bases not matched to a gene.

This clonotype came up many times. Here the CDR3 DNA reads TGTGCCAGCAGCACCCCCACGTCTTACGAGCAGTACTTC. Translating it yields CASSTPTSYEQYF. V is TRBV7-2 and J is TRBJ2-7; D not certain. CDR1 SGHTA and CDR2 FQGNSA come from the germline V gene. Trimming removed 5 bases from V and 4 bases from J, with 12 bases in between. The CDR3 runs to 13 residues.

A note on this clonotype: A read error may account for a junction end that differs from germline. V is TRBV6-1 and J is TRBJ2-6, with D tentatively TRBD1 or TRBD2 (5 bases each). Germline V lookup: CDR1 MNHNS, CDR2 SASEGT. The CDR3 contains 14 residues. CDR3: CASSVGVGASVLTF. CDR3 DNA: TGTGCCAGCAGTGTGGGGGTTGGGGCCAGCGTCCTGACTTTC.

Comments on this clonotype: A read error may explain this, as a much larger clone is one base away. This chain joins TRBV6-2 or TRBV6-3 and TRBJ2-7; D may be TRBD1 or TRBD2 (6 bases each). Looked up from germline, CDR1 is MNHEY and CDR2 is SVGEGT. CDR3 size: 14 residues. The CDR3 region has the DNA TGTGCCAGCAGTGGTACAGGGAGGTCCTACGAGCGGTACTTC. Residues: CASSGTGRSYERYF.

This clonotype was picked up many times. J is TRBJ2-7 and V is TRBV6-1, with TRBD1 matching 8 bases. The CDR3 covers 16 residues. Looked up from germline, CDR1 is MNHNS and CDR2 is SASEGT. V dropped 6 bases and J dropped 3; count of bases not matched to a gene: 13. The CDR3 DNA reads TGTGCCAGCAGGCCCACACTATCGACAGGGGTCTACGAGCAGTACTTC. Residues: CASRPTLSTGVYEQYF.

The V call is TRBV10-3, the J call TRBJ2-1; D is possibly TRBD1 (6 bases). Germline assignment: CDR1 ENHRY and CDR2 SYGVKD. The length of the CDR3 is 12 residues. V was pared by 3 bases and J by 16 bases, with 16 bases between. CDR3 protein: CAISDVGTTQFF. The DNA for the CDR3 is TGTGCCATCAGTGATGTCGGGACAACTCAATTCTTC.

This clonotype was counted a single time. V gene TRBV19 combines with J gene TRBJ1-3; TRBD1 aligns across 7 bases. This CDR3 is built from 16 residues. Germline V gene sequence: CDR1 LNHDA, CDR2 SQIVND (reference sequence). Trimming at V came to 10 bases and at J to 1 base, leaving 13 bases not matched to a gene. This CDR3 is CATQPGQTPSGNTIYF. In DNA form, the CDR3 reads TGTGCCACACAACCGGGACAGACACCTTCTGGAAACACCATATATTTT.